The 29 T cell receptor beta chains in this list originate from one sample, sequenced in a study of T cells after yellow fever vaccination. Each CDR3 protein gets one entry after TCRdb re-called the 5' RACE reads with MiXCR. The sample has around 300,000 distinct CDR3 sequences; under 15% are singletons. Sequenced here: CD4+ T cells sorted from PBMCs, sampled 45 days after the yellow fever booster vaccination. These TCRs come from a man aged 25-45 years who received the YFV17D yellow fever vaccine.

The table lists this clonotype with many counts. V usage is TRBV20-1 and J usage is TRBJ2-1, with 9 bases aligning to TRBD2. CDR1 and CDR2 (germline): DFQATT, SNEGSKA (reference sequence). The CDR3 sequence is 14 residues long. Trimming cost V 6 bases and J 4 bases; bases outside gene matches: 7. This chain's CDR3 is CSAATSGRYNEQFF. CDR3 in DNA: TGCAGTGCGGCGACTAGCGGAAGATACAATGAGCAGTTCTTC.

This clonotype was seen ten or more times. The chain is built from TRBV20-1 and TRBJ2-2; 11 bases are a match to TRBD1. From germline, CDR1 is DFQATT and CDR2 SNEGSKA (reference sequence). The length of the CDR3 is 14 residues. V lost 6 bases and J lost 6; bases outside the gene matches: 6. CDR3 bases: TGCAGTGCGCCGGGACAGGGGGTATCCGGGGAGCTGTTTTTT. Protein sequence: CSAPGQGVSGELFF.

This clonotype was found a few times. The J gene is TRBJ2-7, the V gene TRBV6-5; D is unclear. The ends were cut back, 0 bases at V and 0 bases at J, with 12 bases in the middle. The CDR3 extends over 16 amino acids. In germline, CDR1 is MNHEY, CDR2 SVGAGI. The CDR3: CASSYSNTDHSYEQYF. As DNA, the CDR3 is TGTGCCAGCAGTTACTCGAACACGGATCACTCCTACGAGCAGTACTTC.

This clonotype has just a few counts. The chain joins TRBV20-1 to TRBJ2-1; the D gene is possibly TRBD2 (6 bases). Germline assignment: CDR1 DFQATT and CDR2 SNEGSKA (reference sequence). V lost 3 bases, J lost 16 bases, and 22 bases lay in between. The CDR3 is 13 amino acids. The CDR3: CSARNGRGKANFF. The CDR3 bases are TGCAGTGCTAGGAACGGGCGCGGGAAGGCCAATTTCTTC.

The genes are TRBV5-1 and TRBJ2-2; D is undetermined. The CDR3 sequence is 12 residues long. Looked up from germline, CDR1 is SGHRS and CDR2 is YFSETQ. Trimming pared 1 base from V and 7 bases from J, leaving 5 bases between. The CDR3 here is CASSLKIGELFF. DNA for the CDR3: TGCGCCAGCAGCTTGAAGATCGGGGAGCTGTTTTTT. Together with reference TRBV5-1 and TRBJ2-2, the CDR3 gives the full variable domain: KAGVTQTPRYLIKTRGQQVTLSCSPISGHRSVSWYQQTPGQGLQFLFEYFSETQRNKGNFPGRFSGRQFSNSRSEMNVSTLELGDSALYLCASSLKIGELFFGEGSRLTVL.

This clonotype has just a few counts. The chain links TRBV6-1 to TRBJ2-7; 11 bases line up with TRBD2. Germline values: CDR1 MNHNS, CDR2 SASEGT. Unmatched junction bases numbered 5, after V lost 5 bases and J lost 5 bases. The CDR3 has 14 amino acids. CDR3 loop: CASSPGTSGHEQYF. CDR3 coding DNA: TGTGCCAGCAGTCCCGGGACTAGCGGCCACGAGCAGTACTTC.

In its sample, this clonotype was seen a few times. The chain has TRBV5-1 and TRBJ1-5; 7 positions match TRBD1. The V gene end was trimmed by 4 bases and the J gene end by 4 bases; junction bases not matched to a gene: 8. The CDR3 loop spans 15 amino acids. Per the germline V gene, CDR1 is SGHRS and CDR2 is YFSETQ. CDR3 in amino acids: CASSPGGTENQPQHF. The CDR3 coding sequence is TGCGCCAGCAGCCCGGGGGGGACAGAGAATCAGCCCCAGCATTTT.

The gene calls are TRBV5-1 and TRBJ2-4; 11 nucleotides match TRBD2. Per germline, CDR1 SGHRS and CDR2 YFSETQ. With V trimmed by 6 bases and J by 7 bases, 21 bases remained unmatched. The CDR3 sequence is 19 residues long. As DNA, the CDR3 is TGCGCCAGCACCCAGGGAGGGTTAGCGGGAGGGCCAGGCAGCAACATTCAGTACTTC. Its translation: CASTQGGLAGGPGSNIQYF.

This clonotype was picked up a small number of times. The V call is TRBV6-2 or TRBV6-3, the J call TRBJ1-5; a possible D gene is TRBD1 (5 bases). This CDR3 is 15 amino acids long. V lost 3 bases and J lost 4, with 13 bases in between. Germline values: CDR1 MNHEY, CDR2 SVGEGT. CDR3 DNA sequence: TGTGCCAGCAGTTATCTCGCGACAGTGAATCAGCCCCAGCATTTT. It codes for CASSYLATVNQPQHF.

This clonotype has ten or more counts. The chain combines TRBV12-3 or TRBV12-4 with TRBJ2-7, with a weak D call TRBD2 (7 bases). The V gene lost 2 bases and the J gene lost 4 bases, with 15 bases spanning the gap. This CDR3 is built from 15 residues. The CDR3 here is CASSLSYREGYEQYF. DNA of the CDR3: TGTGCCAGCAGTTTATCGTACAGGGAGGGATACGAGCAGTACTTC.

The chain has TRBV20-1 and TRBJ1-1, with D maybe TRBD1 (6 bases). The CDR3 loop spans 14 amino acids. Germline CDR1 is DFQATT and CDR2 is SNEGSKA (reference sequence). V gave up 0 bases and J gave up 7 bases, with 15 bases separating them. The CDR3 sequence: CSARDWGAEGEAFF. The DNA of the CDR3 is TGCAGTGCTAGAGATTGGGGGGCTGAGGGTGAAGCTTTCTTT.

This chain links TRBV10-3 with TRBJ2-5; 9 bases fit TRBD2. The CDR3 sequence is 16 residues long. V lost 4 bases to trimming and J lost 5 bases; unmatched junction nucleotides: 11. The germline V gene encodes CDR1 ENHRY and CDR2 SYGVKD. CDR3 bases: TGTGCCATCAGTGCCTTGAGCGGGAGGTCCTGGGAGACCCAGTACTTC. It encodes CAISALSGRSWETQYF.

In this sample, this clonotype turned up a few times. The gene calls are TRBV20-1 and TRBJ2-7, with a tentative D call TRBD2 (6 bases). CDR1 and CDR2 from the germline V gene are DFQATT and SNEGSKA (reference sequence). This CDR3 region has 16 residues. Trimming removed 0 bases at V and 1 base at J, with 16 bases between. This chain's CDR3 is CSARDNRGSLSYEQYF. The DNA of the CDR3 is TGCAGTGCTAGAGATAACCGGGGGTCGCTTTCCTACGAGCAGTACTTC.

The J gene is TRBJ2-7, the V gene TRBV6-2 or TRBV6-3; 8 bases map to TRBD1. Trimming cost V 6 bases and J 3 bases; bases outside gene matches: 4. Germline V gene lookup returns CDR1 MNHEY and CDR2 SVGEGT. This CDR3 is 13 amino acids long. The DNA of the CDR3 is TGTGCCAGCAGATGGGGACAGGTCTACGAGCAGTACTTC. Translation: CASRWGQVYEQYF.

This clonotype came up many times. The chain employs TRBV6-4 and TRBJ1-1; D gene unclear. Germline values: CDR1 MRHNA, CDR2 SNTAGT. V was shortened by 6 bases and J by 1 base, with 12 bases between the two germline ends. The CDR3 is 14 amino acids. The CDR3 sequence is CASRPRLGNTEAFF. The CDR3 nucleotides are TGTGCCAGCAGGCCCCGGCTGGGGAACACTGAAGCTTTCTTT.

This clonotype turned up a few times. The chain has TRBV25-1 and TRBJ2-7; D might be TRBD2 (6 bases). V was clipped by 0 bases and J by 2 bases, with 11 bases between them. From germline, CDR1 is MGHDK and CDR2 SYGVNS. The CDR3 contains 15 residues. DNA of the CDR3: TGTGCCAGCAGTGAATATCGGGCGGGAACCTACGAGCAGTACTTC. As protein: CASSEYRAGTYEQYF.

This clonotype was detected many times. This chain connects TRBV20-1 to TRBJ1-5; perhaps TRBD1 as D (5 bases). This CDR3 is 13 amino acids long. Germline assignment: CDR1 DFQATT and CDR2 SNEGSKA (reference sequence). Trimming took off 4 bases at V and 7 bases at J, with 14 bases between the two ends. The CDR3 region is CSATIQGGQPQHF. CDR3 DNA sequence: TGCAGTGCTACAATTCAGGGAGGCCAGCCCCAGCATTTT.

This chain connects TRBV5-5 to TRBJ2-2; D could derive from TRBD1 or TRBD2 (5 bases each). The CDR3 is 16 amino acids. Germline V lookup: CDR1 SGHKS, CDR2 YYEKEE (reference sequence). The germline V and J ends were trimmed by 0 bases and 4 bases, with 13 bases remaining between them. The CDR3 region is CASSLGTRGGTGELFF. In nucleotides, the CDR3 is TGTGCCAGCAGCTTGGGCACGAGGGGCGGCACCGGGGAGCTGTTTTTT. Based on the CDR3 plus reference TRBV5-5 and TRBJ2-2, the full variable domain is DAGVTQSPTHLIKTRGQQVTLRCSPISGHKSVSWYQQVLGQGPQFIFQYYEKEERGRGNFPDRFSARQFPNYSSELNVNALLLGDSALYLCASSLGTRGGTGELFFGEGSRLTVL.

This clonotype has more than one count but fewer than ten. V is TRBV29-1 and J is TRBJ2-2; 7 bases match TRBD2. The CDR3 loop spans 14 amino acids. Germline V gives CDR1 SQVTM, CDR2 ANQGSEA. The J segment lost 4 bases and the V segment lost 3 bases, leaving 5 bases of the junction unmatched. DNA of the CDR3: TGCAGCGTTGAGGGCGGGAGAGGCACCGGGGAGCTGTTTTTT. Protein: CSVEGGRGTGELFF.

For the CDR3, the DNA is TGTGCCAGCAGTAGATTCGACAGGGGACCTTCGAGTACGCAGTATTTT. Residues: CASSRFDRGPSSTQYF. V and J are TRBV27 and TRBJ2-3, with TRBD1 matching over 8 bases. Germline loops: CDR1 MNHEY, CDR2 SMNVEV (reference sequence). The V gene end was trimmed by 5 bases and the J gene end by 8 bases; junction bases not matched to a gene: 15. The CDR3 has 16 residues.

This clonotype was counted only a few times. This chain connects TRBV5-5 to TRBJ2-1, with D perhaps matching TRBD1 or TRBD2 (5 bases each). Trimming took off 0 bases at V and 6 bases at J, with 10 bases between the two ends. The CDR3 spans 14 residues. Germline lookup yields CDR1 SGHKS and CDR2 YYEKEE (reference sequence). This CDR3 is CASSLGGTANEQFF. The CDR3 nucleotides read TGTGCCAGCAGCTTGGGGGGGACGGCCAATGAGCAGTTCTTC.

This clonotype has a count of ten or more. The chain combines TRBV18 with TRBJ1-5; no clear D gene. The V gene's germline CDR1 is KGHSH and CDR2 LQKENI. Trimming shortened V by 8 bases and J by 4 bases, and 15 bases separated the two germline ends. The CDR3 consists of 14 residues. Here the CDR3 reads CASATRTENQPQHF. The CDR3 DNA sequence: TGTGCCAGCGCTACCCGGACGGAGAATCAGCCCCAGCATTTT.

This chain uses TRBV6-2 or TRBV6-3 with TRBJ1-1, with D uncertain. Per germline, CDR1 MNHEY and CDR2 SVGEGT. The germline V and J ends were trimmed by 8 bases and 5 bases, with 15 bases remaining between them. There are 13 residues in the CDR3. CDR3 sequence: CASGKLTVTEAFF. As DNA, the CDR3 is TGTGCCAGCGGGAAGTTAACAGTTACTGAAGCTTTCTTT.

At least ten counts were recorded for this clonotype. This CDR3 reads CSVDRGGLYNEQFF. The CDR3 bases are TGCAGCGTTGACAGAGGGGGCCTCTACAATGAGCAGTTCTTC. The genes are TRBV29-1 and TRBJ2-1, with 7 bases lining up with TRBD1. The CDR3 covers 14 residues. V lost 3 bases and J lost 3; bases outside the gene matches: 5. The germline V gene has CDR1 SQVTM and CDR2 ANQGSEA.

In its sample, this clonotype was seen a few times. The genes are TRBV10-1 and TRBJ2-1; TRBD2 aligns across 9 bases. The germline V gene encodes CDR1 WNHNN and CDR2 SYGVQD (reference sequence). The CDR3 consists of 14 residues. V dropped 3 bases and J dropped 10; count of bases not matched to a gene: 7. Here the CDR3 DNA reads TGCGCCAGCAGTGACCCGGGACTAGCCGCAGAGCAGTTCTTC. This codes for CASSDPGLAAEQFF.

This clonotype was recorded a few times. The chain recombines TRBV7-2 with TRBJ2-3; D is uncertain. Trimming cost V 6 bases and J 4 bases, with 11 bases left between them. The V gene's germline CDR1 is SGHTA and CDR2 FQGNSA. The CDR3 spans 13 residues. Here the CDR3 DNA reads TGTGCCAGCAGTTTCGACTTGGCAGATACGCAGTATTTT. It translates to CASSFDLADTQYF.

V gene TRBV12-3 or TRBV12-4 combines with J gene TRBJ2-7, with 7 bases lining up with TRBD1. The CDR3 is 14 amino acids. The trim removed 2 bases at V and 2 bases at J, leaving 3 bases unmatched. CDR3 residues: CASSLPGTAYEQYF. Written as DNA, the CDR3 is TGTGCCAGCAGTTTACCCGGGACAGCCTACGAGCAGTACTTC.

The genes are TRBV27 and TRBJ2-1, with 12 bases fitting TRBD2. The CDR3 is 16 amino acids. V was pared by 5 bases and J by 12 bases, with 14 bases of the junction left unmatched. The germline V gene encodes CDR1 MNHEY and CDR2 SMNVEV (reference sequence). CDR3 DNA: TGTGCCAGCAGTGCGACCTCGGGACTAGCGGGCGTGGGGCAGTTCTTC. Translating gives CASSATSGLAGVGQFF.

This clonotype came up many times. This chain links TRBV12-3 or TRBV12-4 with TRBJ2-7, with 8 nucleotides matching TRBD1. The V and J ends lost 6 bases and 3 bases, in that order; junction bases with no gene match: 4. This CDR3 has 13 residues. Here the CDR3 reads CASRQTGVYEQYF. The CDR3 DNA sequence: TGTGCCAGCAGACAGACAGGGGTCTACGAGCAGTACTTC.